One and the same sample provided the 10 T cell receptor beta chains below, sequenced in a study of shared clonotypes between healthy human individuals. The naive CD8 fraction comprised CD45RO-negative cells positively selected for CCR7 and excluded terminally differentiated effector memory CD45RA+ cells. Repertoires were generated with immunoSEQ multiplex PCR, while TCRdb's copy carries only in-frame clones and drops some. The data show around 2.1 million clones, 85% to 95% seen once. Sequencing was carried out using naive CD8+ T cells from PBMCs. These receptors were obtained from a man in his late teens or twenties in good health. Some clones in this sample may be carry-over from other donors' samples.

On this clone: The same CDR3 is also encoded by other DNA sequences in this sample. This chain joins TRBV2 and TRBJ2-1, with 11 bases matching TRBD2. Per germline, CDR1 SNHLY and CDR2 FYNNEI. The V and J ends lost 8 bases and 6 bases, in that order; junction bases with no gene match: 6. The CDR3 is 14 amino acids. CDR3 nucleotides: TGTGCCAGCCGATTAGCGGGAGGGCCCAATGAGCAGTTCTTC. As protein: CASRLAGGPNEQFF.

The chain employs TRBV5-4 and TRBJ1-2; no clear D. The V gene lost 5 bases and the J gene lost 8 bases, with 19 bases spanning the gap. The CDR3 sequence is 14 residues long. Germline V gene sequence: CDR1 SGHNT, CDR2 YYREEE (reference sequence). For the CDR3, the DNA is TGTGCCAGCAGTTCCCCATCCGGGCCTCGGGGCTACACCTTC. Protein product: CASSSPSGPRGYTF.

The chain combines TRBV28 with TRBJ2-2, with D hard to call. This CDR3 contains 16 residues. Germline values: CDR1 MDHEN, CDR2 SYDVKM. Trimming removed 2 bases at V and 0 bases at J, with 10 bases between. CDR3 protein: CASSLPGRSNTGELFF. Here the CDR3 DNA reads TGTGCCAGCAGTTTACCGGGTAGATCGAACACCGGGGAGCTGTTTTTT.

This chain uses TRBV19 with TRBJ2-7; 7 bases are a match to TRBD1. This CDR3 comprises 15 residues. Germline V CDR1 and CDR2: LNHDA, SQIVND (reference sequence). Trimming at V came to 4 bases and at J to 2 bases, leaving 8 bases not matched to a gene. The CDR3: CASSTWTGLTYEQYF. The CDR3 DNA sequence: TGTGCCAGTAGTACTTGGACAGGATTAACCTACGAGCAGTACTTC.

The rearrangement uses TRBV27 and TRBJ2-1; TRBD2 agrees at 11 bases. CDR1 and CDR2 (germline): MNHEY, SMNVEV (reference sequence). CDR3 length equals 15 residues. The J segment lost 9 bases and the V segment lost 6 bases, leaving 10 bases of the junction unmatched. The CDR3 DNA reads TGTGCCAGCAGCCTAGCGGGAGGTGGGTACGCTGAGCAGTTCTTC. Translation gives CASSLAGGGYAEQFF.

This chain joins TRBV28 and TRBJ2-7; TRBD2 matches 7 bases. This CDR3 is 14 amino acids long. From germline, CDR1 is MDHEN and CDR2 SYDVKM. Trimming at V came to 8 bases and at J to 0 bases, leaving 7 bases not matched to a gene. The CDR3 DNA follows: TGTGCCAGCGAAACTAGCGAACCCTCCTACGAGCAGTACTTC. Protein sequence: CASETSEPSYEQYF.

The CDR3 DNA is TGTGCCAGCAGCTCCGTCGTTTTCAGGACAGGGCAGTACGAGCAGTACTTC. It encodes CASSSVVFRTGQYEQYF. This chain uses TRBV7-9 with TRBJ2-7; 8 nucleotides agree with TRBD1. Germline trimming cut 4 bases from V and 4 bases from J; bases unmatched to any gene: 15. The germline gives CDR1 SEHNR, CDR2 FQNEAQ (reference sequence). There are 17 residues in the CDR3.

This chain connects TRBV7-9 to TRBJ1-4; TRBD1 is a possible D gene (6 bases). The V gene's germline CDR1 is SEHNR and CDR2 FQNEAQ (reference sequence). The CDR3 extends over 14 amino acids. V lost 5 bases and J 8 bases, leaving 15 bases between the germline ends. The CDR3 loop is CASSRGGRGEKLFF. For the CDR3, the DNA is TGTGCCAGCAGCCGTGGGGGGCGAGGGGAAAAACTGTTTTTT.

This clone was seen just once. The chain uses TRBV7-9 and TRBJ1-4; 7 bases map to TRBD1. Germline assignment: CDR1 SEHNR and CDR2 FQNEAQ (reference sequence). CDR3 size: 15 residues. Unmatched junction bases numbered 7, after V lost 4 bases and J lost 5 bases. DNA for the CDR3: TGTGCCAGCAGCTCCATGACAGGGCAAAATGAAAAACTGTTTTTT. This codes for CASSSMTGQNEKLFF.

The rearrangement uses TRBV6-1 and TRBJ2-3; D unclear. V was cut by 2 bases and J by 6 bases, with 9 bases left in between. Looked up from germline, CDR1 is MNHNS and CDR2 is SASEGT. CDR3 length equals 13 residues. CDR3 nucleotide sequence: TGTGCCAGCAGTGAATTTCCCCAGGATACGCAGTATTTT. Translated: CASSEFPQDTQYF.